This T cell receptor (beta chain) is from a study of OX40 agonist ivuxolimab in advanced cancers. Whole-study context: Ivuxolimab, an antibody that agonizes OX40 (CD134), was administered to the patients.

With V trimmed by 4 bases and J by 5 bases, 10 bases remained unmatched. CDR1 is SGHRS and CDR2 is YFSETQ in the germline V gene. The CDR3 has 15 residues. TCRdb's copy holds only in-frame clones and misses some; the assay was immunoSEQ multiplex PCR. The sample consists of 80,000 or so clones, approximately 92% of them appearing once. The study sampled blood at baseline, cycle 4 day 1, and cycle 7 day 1. This specimen was CD4+ or CD8+ T cells sorted from blood, taken in a trial of the OX40 agonist ivuxolimab. This receptor was obtained from an adult with an advanced solid tumor such as melanoma, head and neck, liver or kidney cancer. This chain links TRBV5-1 with TRBJ2-7, with 9 positions matching TRBD1. As DNA, the CDR3 is TGCGCCAGCAGCGATTCTTCCGGGACAGGGAACGAGCAGTACTTC. Translation gives CASSDSSGTGNEQYF. Combining the CDR3 with reference TRBV5-1 and TRBJ2-7 gives the whole variable domain KAGVTQTPRYLIKTRGQQVTLSCSPISGHRSVSWYQQTPGQGLQFLFEYFSETQRNKGNFPGRFSGRQFSNSRSEMNVSTLELGDSALYLCASSDSSGTGNEQYFGPGTRLTVT.